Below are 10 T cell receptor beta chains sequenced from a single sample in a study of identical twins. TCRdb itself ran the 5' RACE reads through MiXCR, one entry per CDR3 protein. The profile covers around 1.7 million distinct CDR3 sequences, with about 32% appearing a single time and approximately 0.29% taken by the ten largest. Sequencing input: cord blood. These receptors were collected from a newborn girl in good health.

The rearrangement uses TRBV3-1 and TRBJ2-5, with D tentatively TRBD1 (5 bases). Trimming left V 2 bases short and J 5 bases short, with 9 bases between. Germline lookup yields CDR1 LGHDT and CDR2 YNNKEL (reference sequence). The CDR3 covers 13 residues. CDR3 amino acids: CASSQYGAETQYF. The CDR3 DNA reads TGTGCCAGCAGCCAATATGGGGCGGAGACCCAGTACTTC.

The chain's CDR3 is CASSQGGGGGQPQHF. The CDR3 DNA follows: TGCGCCAGCAGCCAAGGGGGAGGTGGGGGTCAGCCCCAGCATTTT. The chain links TRBV4-1 to TRBJ1-5; D might be TRBD1 (5 bases). This CDR3 spans 15 amino acids. Deletions cut 1 base from V and 6 bases from J, with 13 bases between. The germline V gene has CDR1 MGHRA and CDR2 YSYEKL.

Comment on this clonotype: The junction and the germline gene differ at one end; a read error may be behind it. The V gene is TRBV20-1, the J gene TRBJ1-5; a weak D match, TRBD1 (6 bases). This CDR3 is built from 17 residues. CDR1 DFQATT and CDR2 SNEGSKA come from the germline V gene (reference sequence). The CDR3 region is CSAFASVFSGAHQPQHF. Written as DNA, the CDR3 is TGCAGTGCCTTTGCTTCGGTTTTTTCAGGGGCCCATCAACCCCAGCATTTT.

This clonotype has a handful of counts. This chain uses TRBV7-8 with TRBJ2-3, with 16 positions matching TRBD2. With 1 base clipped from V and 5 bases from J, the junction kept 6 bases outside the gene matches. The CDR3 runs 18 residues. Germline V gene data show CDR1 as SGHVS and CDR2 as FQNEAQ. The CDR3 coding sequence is TGTGCCAGCAGCTTAGGGGGACTAGCGGGGGGGCCAGGAGATACGCAGTATTTT. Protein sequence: CASSLGGLAGGPGDTQYF.

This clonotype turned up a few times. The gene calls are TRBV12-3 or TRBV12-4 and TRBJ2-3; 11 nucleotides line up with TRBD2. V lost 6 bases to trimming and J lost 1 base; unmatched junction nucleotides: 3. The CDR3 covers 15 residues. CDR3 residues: CASRLTSGGTDTQYF. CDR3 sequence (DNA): TGTGCCAGCAGGCTGACTAGCGGGGGCACAGATACGCAGTATTTT.

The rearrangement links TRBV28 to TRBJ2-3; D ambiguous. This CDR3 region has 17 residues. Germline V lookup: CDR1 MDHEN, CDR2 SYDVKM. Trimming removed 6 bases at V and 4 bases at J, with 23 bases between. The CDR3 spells CASRPLRALWAADTQYF. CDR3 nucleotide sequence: TGTGCCAGCAGACCCCTCCGGGCCCTTTGGGCGGCAGATACGCAGTATTTT.

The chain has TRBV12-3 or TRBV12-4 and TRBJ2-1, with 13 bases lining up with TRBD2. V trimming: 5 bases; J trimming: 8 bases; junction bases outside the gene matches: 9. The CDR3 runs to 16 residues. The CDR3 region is CASSGQLAGGPHEQFF. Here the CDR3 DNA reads TGTGCCAGCAGTGGCCAACTAGCGGGGGGGCCTCATGAGCAGTTCTTC.

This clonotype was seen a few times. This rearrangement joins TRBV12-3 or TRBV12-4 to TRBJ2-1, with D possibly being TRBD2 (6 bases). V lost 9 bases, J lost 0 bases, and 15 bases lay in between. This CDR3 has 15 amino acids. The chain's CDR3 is CASSGSFGSYNEQFF. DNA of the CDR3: TGTGCCAGTTCCGGGAGCTTCGGCTCCTACAATGAGCAGTTCTTC.

CDR3 in amino acids: CASSQPGTREKLFF. The CDR3 nucleotides are TGCGCCAGCAGTCAACCAGGGACAAGAGAAAAACTGTTTTTT. The V gene is TRBV23-1, the J gene TRBJ1-4, with D possibly being TRBD1 (6 bases). TRBV23-1 is recorded as an ORF, its role being uncertain. The V and J ends lost 2 bases and 8 bases respectively, with 12 bases between them. The CDR3 covers 14 residues.

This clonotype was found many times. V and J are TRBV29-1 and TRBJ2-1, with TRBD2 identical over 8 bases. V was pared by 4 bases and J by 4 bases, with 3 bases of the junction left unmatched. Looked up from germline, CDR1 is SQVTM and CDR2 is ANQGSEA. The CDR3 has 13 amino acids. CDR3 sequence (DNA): TGCAGCGTTGTACTAGCGGCTTACAATGAGCAGTTCTTC. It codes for CSVVLAAYNEQFF.